The sequence of this TCR beta chain was determined in a study of spatial heterogeneity in lung cancer. About the study: The study consistently detected more beta-chain than alpha-chain sequences.

Study-wide findings and caveats: Ubiquitous expanded tumor TCRs appeared in blood more at resection than follow-up.

Germline V gives CDR1 MNHEY, CDR2 SMNVEV (reference sequence). Losses at the gene ends were 9 bases for V and 5 bases for J; bases not matched to a gene: 11. The CDR3 spans 15 residues. Every cDNA TCR molecule received its own unique molecular identifier. TCRdb redid the calling of the 5' RACE reads with MiXCR, one entry per CDR3 protein. The repertoire holds more than 20,000 distinct CDR3 sequences, 10% to 15% seen once, with less than 30% in the top ten. Time point denoted: sample taken at primary tumor resection. In each case, whole RNA from tumor, nontumor lung or frozen PBMC was sequenced unsorted. A total of about 73 untreated early-stage non-small cell lung cancer patients served as donors. This clonotype was observed many times. Its specificity is not known.

The V call is TRBV27, the J call TRBJ2-1, with 9 nucleotides matching TRBD2. Source: PBMCs, taken at surgery. This receptor was taken from a female donor with early-stage non-small cell lung cancer. CDR3 sequence: CASYKAASGNNEQFF. CDR3 sequence (DNA): TGTGCCAGTTATAAGGCGGCTAGCGGGAACAATGAGCAGTTCTTC.